Listed below are T cell receptor beta chains from one sample, sequenced in a study of T cell responses to AZD1222 COVID-19 vaccine. The assay was immunoSEQ multiplex PCR, and TCRdb's table has in-frame clones only and misses some. The sample includes under 45,000 clones, approximately 88% of them seen just once. The sample consisted of peripheral blood, taken 28 days after the second AZD1222 dose. Receptor source: an adult who received the AZD1222 COVID-19 vaccine. The CDR3 runs from the conserved cysteine through the conserved F or W. A D gene is named only where the DNA matches it firmly. Size is omitted from some rows. Given values are once, few, many or a class for expanded clones.

CDR3nt: TGTGCCAGCAGCTTCAGCCGGGCTAGCGGGACGTTTACGCAGTATTTT; CDR3aa: CASSFSRASGTFTQYF; j_gene: TRBJ2-3; v_gene: TRBV3-1/TRBV3-2; abundance: once; d_gene: TRBD2
CDR3nt: TGCGCCAGCACCCTCACCAGCAGGGGGAACACTGAAGCTTTCTTT; CDR3aa: CASTLTSRGNTEAFF; j_gene: TRBJ1-1; v_gene: TRBV10-2; abundance: -; d_gene: -
CDR3nt: TGTGCCAGCAGCTTGGACAGGGTTCGTCAGGTCTACAATGAGCAGTTCTTC; CDR3aa: CASSLDRVRQVYNEQFF; j_gene: TRBJ2-1; v_gene: TRBV5-8; abundance: -; d_gene: -
CDR3nt: TGTGCCAGCAGCTTGATGACAGGGGGAAACTATGGCTACACCTTC; CDR3aa: CASSLMTGGNYGYTF; j_gene: TRBJ1-2; v_gene: TRBV5-4; abundance: -; d_gene: TRBD1
CDR3nt: TGTGCCAGTAGTATAACTCCAGGGACAGGGATTAGAGCTGAAGCTTTCTTT; CDR3aa: CASSITPGTGIRAEAFF; j_gene: TRBJ1-1; v_gene: TRBV19; abundance: -; d_gene: TRBD1
CDR3nt: TGCGCCAGCAGCACCCTAGGGGGGGAAAAGACCCAGTACTTC; CDR3aa: CASSTLGGEKTQYF; j_gene: TRBJ2-5; v_gene: TRBV5-1; abundance: once; d_gene: -
CDR3nt: TGTGCTAGCAGCCCAGGGGGGACCGGGGAGCTGTTTTTT; CDR3aa: CASSPGGTGELFF; j_gene: TRBJ2-2; v_gene: TRBV7-7; abundance: -; d_gene: -
CDR3nt: TGTGCCACCAGCAGGGGGACAGCCATGAACACTGAAGCTTTCTTT; CDR3aa: CATSRGTAMNTEAFF; j_gene: TRBJ1-1; v_gene: TRBV15; abundance: -; d_gene: TRBD1
CDR3nt: TGTGCCAGCGACAGGGGCCAAGAGACCCAGTACTTC; CDR3aa: CASDRGQETQYF; j_gene: TRBJ2-5; v_gene: TRBV28; abundance: once; d_gene: TRBD1
CDR3nt: TGTGCCAGCACCATTATCGTCCCCAATGAGCAGTTCTTC; CDR3aa: CASTIIVPNEQFF; j_gene: TRBJ2-1; v_gene: TRBV6-5; abundance: -; d_gene: -
CDR3nt: TGCGCCAGCAGCCTCGGACAGACCGATCAAGAGACCCAGTACTTC; CDR3aa: CASSLGQTDQETQYF; j_gene: TRBJ2-5; v_gene: TRBV4-1; abundance: -; d_gene: -
CDR3nt: TGTGCCAGTAGTGGGTCCAGGGCGGAGACCCAGTACTTC; CDR3aa: CASSGSRAETQYF; j_gene: TRBJ2-5; v_gene: TRBV19; abundance: -; d_gene: -
CDR3nt: TGTGCCAGCAGCCCGGGGACAGGGGCCCACACCTTC; CDR3aa: CASSPGTGAHTF; j_gene: TRBJ1-2; v_gene: TRBV5-5; abundance: -; d_gene: TRBD1
CDR3nt: TGTGCCAGCAGCTTAGATGGGACACGCGTCAATCAGCCCCAGCATTTT; CDR3aa: CASSLDGTRVNQPQHF; j_gene: TRBJ1-5; v_gene: TRBV11-2; abundance: -; d_gene: -
CDR3nt: TGTGCCAGCAGCCAGGGACAGGGAAGTGGCTACACCTTC; CDR3aa: CASSQGQGSGYTF; j_gene: TRBJ1-2; v_gene: TRBV11-2; abundance: -; d_gene: TRBD1
CDR3nt: TGCAGCGTTGATCGGGAAACTAGTGGCTACACCTTC; CDR3aa: CSVDRETSGYTF; j_gene: TRBJ1-2; v_gene: TRBV29-1; abundance: -; d_gene: -
CDR3nt: TGTGCCTGGAGGACCCTAGTGGGGGGAAGCTCCTACGAGCAGTACTTC; CDR3aa: CAWRTLVGGSSYEQYF; j_gene: TRBJ2-7; v_gene: TRBV30; abundance: -; d_gene: -
CDR3nt: TGCGCCAGCAGCCGGACTGGCGGGGGGGCGTCCGTCAATGAGCAGTTCTTC; CDR3aa: CASSRTGGGASVNEQFF; j_gene: TRBJ2-1; v_gene: TRBV4-1; abundance: -; d_gene: TRBD2
CDR3nt: TGCGCCAGCAGTGAGTCTCCGGGACAGGGCGATGAGCAGTTCTTC; CDR3aa: CASSESPGQGDEQFF; j_gene: TRBJ2-1; v_gene: TRBV10-2; abundance: -; d_gene: TRBD1
CDR3nt: TGTGCCACCTTACAGGGATACGAGCAGTACTTC; CDR3aa: CATLQGYEQYF; j_gene: TRBJ2-7; v_gene: TRBV19; abundance: -; d_gene: -
CDR3nt: TGTGCCAGCAGCTCCAGGGACCCCTTGAACTATGGCTACACCTTC; CDR3aa: CASSSRDPLNYGYTF; j_gene: TRBJ1-2; v_gene: TRBV5-4; abundance: -; d_gene: -
CDR3nt: TGTGCCAGCAGTTTATACAGGGTTGATCAGCCCCAGCATTTT; CDR3aa: CASSLYRVDQPQHF; j_gene: TRBJ1-5; v_gene: TRBV28; abundance: few; d_gene: -
CDR3nt: TGTGCCAGCATCAGAGGAGGGTCCTATAATTCACCCCTCCACTTT; CDR3aa: CASIRGGSYNSPLHF; j_gene: TRBJ1-6; v_gene: TRBV6-5; abundance: -; d_gene: -
CDR3nt: TGTGCCAGCAGTGGAGACAGGGGACCCGGGGAGCTGTTTTTT; CDR3aa: CASSGDRGPGELFF; j_gene: TRBJ2-2; v_gene: TRBV2; abundance: -; d_gene: TRBD1
CDR3nt: TGTGCCAGCAGTGCCGAGGGTGGGGAAAAACTGTTTTTT; CDR3aa: CASSAEGGEKLFF; j_gene: TRBJ1-4; v_gene: TRBV2; abundance: -; d_gene: -
CDR3nt: TGTGCCACTATAAGGGGGGCTTCCTACGAGCAGTACTTC; CDR3aa: CATIRGASYEQYF; j_gene: TRBJ2-7; v_gene: TRBV6-5; abundance: -; d_gene: -
CDR3nt: TGTGCCAGCAGTGAAATTGGGTTGGGGGAGCAGTACTTC; CDR3aa: CASSEIGLGEQYF; j_gene: TRBJ2-7; v_gene: TRBV6-1; abundance: -; d_gene: -
CDR3nt: TGCAGCGTTGGGCAGGGAAGAGATCAGCCCCAGCATTTT; CDR3aa: CSVGQGRDQPQHF; j_gene: TRBJ1-5; v_gene: TRBV29-1; abundance: -; d_gene: -
CDR3nt: TGTGCCAGCAGCTTACAGGCAACTTCATCCACGCAGTATTTT; CDR3aa: CASSLQATSSTQYF; j_gene: TRBJ2-3; v_gene: TRBV7-2; abundance: -; d_gene: -
CDR3nt: TGCGCCAGCAGCATTACCAGACAGGGAGGGGGCTACACCTTC; CDR3aa: CASSITRQGGGYTF; j_gene: TRBJ1-2; v_gene: TRBV5-1; abundance: once; d_gene: TRBD1
CDR3nt: TGTGCCAGTAGCATTCCCTGGTTTGGACAGGTCTCTGGGGCCAACGTCCTGACTTTC; CDR3aa: CASSIPWFGQVSGANVLTF; j_gene: TRBJ2-6; v_gene: TRBV19; abundance: -; d_gene: TRBD1
CDR3nt: TGTGCCAGCAGTTTATATAGCACAGGGGGCTATGGCTACACCTTC; CDR3aa: CASSLYSTGGYGYTF; j_gene: TRBJ1-2; v_gene: TRBV28; abundance: -; d_gene: TRBD1
CDR3nt: TGTGCCAGCAGCCAACAGGGTTACTCACCCCTCCACTTT; CDR3aa: CASSQQGYSPLHF; j_gene: TRBJ1-6; v_gene: TRBV3-1/TRBV3-2; abundance: -; d_gene: -
CDR3nt: TGTGCCAGCAGTTTCGGCGCGGATACGCAGTATTTT; CDR3aa: CASSFGADTQYF; j_gene: TRBJ2-3; v_gene: TRBV7-9; abundance: -; d_gene: -
CDR3nt: TGTGCCAGCAGTGAATTAAGACGGGACGAGCAGTACTTC; CDR3aa: CASSELRRDEQYF; j_gene: TRBJ2-7; v_gene: TRBV25-1; abundance: -; d_gene: -
CDR3nt: TGTGCCAGCAGCTTCCCCGGGGGAGAGCGCACTGAAGCTTTCTTT; CDR3aa: CASSFPGGERTEAFF; j_gene: TRBJ1-1; v_gene: TRBV3-1/TRBV3-2; abundance: -; d_gene: -
CDR3nt: TGTGCCAGTTCTACAAGAGGGACAGTTGGAAACACCATATATTTT; CDR3aa: CASSTRGTVGNTIYF; j_gene: TRBJ1-3; v_gene: TRBV6-5; abundance: few; d_gene: TRBD1
CDR3nt: TGTGCCAGCAGCCCGTATAATGAAAAACTGTTTTTT; CDR3aa: CASSPYNEKLFF; j_gene: TRBJ1-4; v_gene: TRBV4-2; abundance: -; d_gene: -
CDR3nt: TGTGCCAGCAGCAACCAGGGGGGGTTCCTCGGTACTGAAGCTTTCTTT; CDR3aa: CASSNQGGFLGTEAFF; j_gene: TRBJ1-1; v_gene: TRBV9; abundance: -; d_gene: TRBD1
CDR3nt: TGTGCCAGCAGTTTAGGGCTCTTGTACGAGCAGTACTTC; CDR3aa: CASSLGLLYEQYF; j_gene: TRBJ2-7; v_gene: TRBV12-3/TRBV12-4; abundance: -; d_gene: -
CDR3nt: TGTGCCGCTTCCCTCGGGGGGTTTGGGGCCAACGTCCTGACTTTC; CDR3aa: CAASLGGFGANVLTF; j_gene: TRBJ2-6; v_gene: TRBV28; abundance: once; d_gene: TRBD2
CDR3nt: TGTGCCAGCAGCTTAACCGGGACAGGGGCAGGAACTGAAGCTTTCTTT; CDR3aa: CASSLTGTGAGTEAFF; j_gene: TRBJ1-1; v_gene: TRBV7-3; abundance: -; d_gene: TRBD1
CDR3nt: TGTGCCAGCAGCTTAGTCGTCACCAACTATGGCTACACCTTC; CDR3aa: CASSLVVTNYGYTF; j_gene: TRBJ1-2; v_gene: TRBV7-2; abundance: -; d_gene: -
CDR3nt: TGTGCCACCGGCCGGGGTTACGAGCAGTACTTC; CDR3aa: CATGRGYEQYF; j_gene: TRBJ2-7; v_gene: TRBV15; abundance: medium-sized; d_gene: -
CDR3nt: TGTGCCAGCAGCCGTGGACAGGCCAATGCATTCTATGGCTACACCTTC; CDR3aa: CASSRGQANAFYGYTF; j_gene: TRBJ1-2; v_gene: TRBV5-5; abundance: once; d_gene: TRBD1
CDR3nt: TGTGCCAGCAGCCATTTACAGGGGTCGAACACCGGGGAGCTGTTTTTT; CDR3aa: CASSHLQGSNTGELFF; j_gene: TRBJ2-2; v_gene: TRBV7-3; abundance: -; d_gene: TRBD1
CDR3nt: TGTGCCAGCAGCGCTCGGGACAGGGGGCGTGAGCAGTACTTC; CDR3aa: CASSARDRGREQYF; j_gene: TRBJ2-7; v_gene: TRBV7-9; abundance: -; d_gene: TRBD1
CDR3nt: TGTGCCAGCAGCCAAGCGGGACAGGGGGCGCGAGGAAACACCATATATTTT; CDR3aa: CASSQAGQGARGNTIYF; j_gene: TRBJ1-3; v_gene: TRBV3-1/TRBV3-2; abundance: -; d_gene: TRBD1
CDR3nt: TGTGCCAGCAGCCAGGGGAACAATCAGCCCCAGCATTTT; CDR3aa: CASSQGNNQPQHF; j_gene: TRBJ1-5; v_gene: TRBV7-9; abundance: -; d_gene: -
CDR3nt: TGTGCCTCCAACAGGGGAGGTAACACTGAAGCTTTCTTT; CDR3aa: CASNRGGNTEAFF; j_gene: TRBJ1-1; v_gene: TRBV9; abundance: few; d_gene: TRBD1
CDR3nt: TGTGCTAGCCGCTCATTACCGGGACGCGATGCGAACACCGGGGAGCTGTTTTTT; CDR3aa: CASRSLPGRDANTGELFF; j_gene: TRBJ2-2; v_gene: TRBV12-5; abundance: -; d_gene: -
CDR3nt: TGTGCCAGCAGCTTAGGCTGGGGGAGCTCCTATAATTCACCCCTCCACTTT; CDR3aa: CASSLGWGSSYNSPLHF; j_gene: TRBJ1-6; v_gene: TRBV7-9; abundance: -; d_gene: -
CDR3nt: TGTGCCAGCAGCTTAGGGGGAGGGCAGTTGGGGCAGCCCCAGCATTTT; CDR3aa: CASSLGGGQLGQPQHF; j_gene: TRBJ1-5; v_gene: TRBV7-8; abundance: -; d_gene: -